A selection of T cell receptor beta chains follows, all from one sample in a study of OX40 agonist ivuxolimab in advanced cancers. TCRdb's copy holds only in-frame clones and misses some; the assay was immunoSEQ multiplex PCR. The repertoire holds 85,000 to 90,000 clones, 85% seen once, with roughly 0.22% in the top ten. The sample was CD4+ or CD8+ T cells sorted from blood, taken in a trial of the OX40 agonist ivuxolimab. These receptors all stem from an adult with an advanced solid tumor such as melanoma, head and neck, liver or kidney cancer. Both conserved end residues are part of each CDR3. A D gene is named only where the DNA matches it firmly. The size entry is marked missing in some rows and otherwise reads once, few, many or a size class.

CDR3 DNA	CDR3 protein	V gene	D gene	clone size	J gene
TGTGCCAGTAGTCCCCGGTTGAACACTGAAGCTTTCTTT	CASSPRLNTEAFF	TRBV19	.	.	TRBJ1-1
TGTGCCAGCAGCCCTCGACTTACTCCCACTGAAGCTTTCTTT	CASSPRLTPTEAFF	TRBV9	.	.	TRBJ1-1
TGTGCCAGCAGTGTATACAGGTCTGAAGCTTTCTTT	CASSVYRSEAFF	TRBV6-1	.	.	TRBJ1-1
TGTGCCAGCTCACCATGGGAGGGGTTCGGTGCAACTAATGAAAAACTGTTTTTT	CASSPWEGFGATNEKLFF	TRBV18	.	.	TRBJ1-4
TGCGCCAGCAGCTTGGGGGCCGGGGCGGATGAGCAGTTCTTC	CASSLGAGADEQFF	TRBV5-1	.	.	TRBJ2-1
TGTGCCAGCATACTAGGGGGGACAGGGGTCGCAGATACGCAGTATTTT	CASILGGTGVADTQYF	TRBV7-2	TRBD1	.	TRBJ2-3
TGTGCCAGCAGTTCCTACGGGACGGCGGATAACGAGCAGTACTTC	CASSSYGTADNEQYF	TRBV28	.	.	TRBJ2-7
TGTGCCAGCAGCTTAAGGACAGGGTCCGTCGGGGAGCTGTTTTTT	CASSLRTGSVGELFF	TRBV2	TRBD1	.	TRBJ2-2
TGTGCCAGCAGTTGGACAGGGTCAGGGGCTGGGGAGCTGTTTTTT	CASSWTGSGAGELFF	TRBV27	TRBD1	.	TRBJ2-2
TGCAGTGCTAAGATCCGGGACAGGGAGTACTTC	CSAKIRDREYF	TRBV20-1	TRBD1	.	TRBJ2-7
TGTGCCAGTAGTATAGGACCAACCCAAGAGACCCAGTACTTC	CASSIGPTQETQYF	TRBV19	.	once	TRBJ2-5